The T cell receptor beta chain under discussion was sequenced for a study of cytomegalovirus exposure and HLA in healthy donors. About the study: Samples from HLA-typed donors yielded about 85 million unique TCRs in an early data release. The study's findings and limits: In vitro confirmation showed a few CMV-associated chains to be CMV antigen specific. The productive fraction for most TCR beta V segments was about 90% or about 30% in an earlier analysis. In a later analysis, across HLA loci, associated TCR counts were highest for DRB1, lowest for HLA-C.

This CDR3 spans 14 amino acids. V was trimmed by 7 bases and J by 2 bases, leaving 12 bases between them. Germline V gene data show CDR1 as MNHEY and CDR2 as SMNVEV (reference sequence). Notes on this clone: As yet, its antigen is unknown.

The PCR used 60 Vbeta and 13 Jbeta primers. Assay used: immunoSEQ multiplex PCR; TCRdb lists only in-frame clones, some missing. Among 150,000 to 200,000 clones, roughly 83% were seen once, and the ten largest hold about 0.4%. This clonotype was obtained from a boy aged 2 to 10 in good health and CMV-seronegative. The source material was PBMCs. This sequence joins TRBV27 and TRBJ1-5, with D tentatively TRBD1 (6 bases). CDR3 sequence (DNA): TGTGCCAGCACCCCCAGGGGAGGCAATCAGCCCCAGCATTTT. It translates to CASTPRGGNQPQHF.